Following are 14 T cell receptor beta chains from one sample sequenced in a study of Tregs in tolerant kidney transplant recipients. The assay was immunoSEQ multiplex PCR, and TCRdb's table has in-frame clones only and misses some. This sample's table reports 45,000 to 55,000 clones. Here the sequenced sample was CD4+ T cells from blood, taken before the transplant. All receptors derive from a human donor who received a combined kidney and bone marrow transplant.

As regards this clone: The CDR3 extends 3 residues past the end of the read, so its final part is completed from the germline J gene. The chain couples TRBV19 to TRBJ1-4; D may be TRBD1 (6 bases). The length of the CDR3 is 13 residues. Trimming pared 9 bases from V and 5 bases from J, leaving 13 bases between. Germline CDR1 and CDR2: LNHDA and SQIVND (reference sequence). The CDR3 region is CASTNRANEKLFF. CDR3 DNA, as far as it was read: TGTGCCAGCACGAACAGGGCCAATGAAAAA.

Comments on this clone: The CDR3 end lies 3 residues beyond the end of the read and is filled in from the germline J gene. The rearrangement links TRBV30 to TRBJ1-2; D is unclear. Germline CDR1 GTSNPN, CDR2 SVGIG (reference sequence). The CDR3 extends over 13 amino acids. V lost 0 bases and J 5 bases, leaving 10 bases between the germline ends. The chain's CDR3 is CAWSVGERYGYTF. Incomplete CDR3 DNA: TGTGCCTGGAGTGTCGGGGAGAGATATGGC.

The sequenced part of the CDR3 DNA is TGTGCCAGCAGCTCCTGGACAGGGGCCTACGAG. Residues: CASSSWTGAYE. The whole CDR3 protein reads CASSSWTGAYEQYF. The V gene is TRBV7-9, the J gene TRBJ2-7; 9 bases are shared with TRBD1. The missing CDR3 end, 3 residues past where the read stops, is filled in from the germline J gene. The ends lost 4 bases at V and 2 bases at J; junction bases unmatched: 3. Germline CDR1 is SEHNR and CDR2 is FQNEAQ (reference sequence). The CDR3 is 14 amino acids. Full variable domain (missing parts from reference TRBV7-9 and TRBJ2-7): DTGVSQNPRHKITKRGQNVTFRCDPISEHNRLYWYRQTLGQGPEFLTYFQNEAQLEKSRLLSDRFSAERPKGSFSTLEIQRTEQGDSAMYLCASSSWTGAYEQYFGPGTRLTVT.

In the case of this clone: The CDR3 end lies 3 residues beyond the end of the read and is filled in from the germline J gene. V is TRBV18 and J is TRBJ2-7; TRBD2 agrees at 7 bases. This CDR3 has 14 amino acids. V was clipped by 2 bases and J by 3 bases; unmatched bases: 4. In germline, CDR1 is KGHSH, CDR2 LQKENI. The CDR3 sequence: CASSPGGVNYEQYF. The sequenced CDR3 bases are TGTGCCAGCTCACCAGGGGGGGTCAACTACGAG.

Comments on this clone: Sequencing ends 3 residues short of the CDR3 end; the germline J gene provides the rest. The chain uses TRBV20-1 and TRBJ2-7, with 7 bases fitting TRBD2. The CDR3 loop spans 18 amino acids. Trimming at V came to 1 base and at J to 3 bases, leaving 18 bases not matched to a gene. Germline CDR1 DFQATT, CDR2 SNEGSKA (reference sequence). The part of the CDR3 DNA that was read is TGCAGTGCTAGAGTTCGTTCTGCGGGAGTGAAGTTTTACTACGAG. Its protein is CSARVRSAGVKFYYE. The entire CDR3 protein is CSARVRSAGVKFYYEQYF.

The covered CDR3 bases are TGTGCCAGCAGCTTAGTGGAGGGTAATGAG. Translating gives CASSLVEGNE. The full CDR3 reads CASSLVEGNEQFF. The gene calls are TRBV11-3 and TRBJ2-1; a weak D match, TRBD2 (6 bases). The read ends 3 residues before the CDR3 terminus; that terminus is restored from the germline J gene. The V end was cut by 1 base, the J end by 7 bases, with 8 bases between. The CDR3 is made up of 13 amino acids. Germline values: CDR1 SGHNT, CDR2 YENEEA.

Note on this clone: The sequence runs out 3 residues before the end of the CDR3; the remainder is reconstructed from the germline J gene. The chain links TRBV19 to TRBJ1-6, with TRBD1 matching 7 bases. J gave up 6 bases and V 6 bases, and 8 bases lay outside the gene matches. Germline values: CDR1 LNHDA, CDR2 SQIVND (reference sequence). This CDR3 spans 15 amino acids. CDR3: CASRPYRDSNSPLHF. Incomplete CDR3 DNA: TGTGCCAGTAGACCCTATCGGGACAGTAATTCACCC.

For this clone: The read terminates 3 residues ahead of where the CDR3 ends, so the germline J gene completes it. The gene calls are TRBV5-1 and TRBJ2-3, with D tentatively TRBD2 (7 bases). CDR3 length equals 13 residues. V lost 3 bases to trimming and J lost 5 bases, with 10 bases between them. Per the germline V gene, CDR1 is SGHRS and CDR2 is YFSETQ. The DNA read from the CDR3 is TGCGCCAGCAGCTGGGAGGGGGAAGATACG. It translates to CASSWEGEDT. The CDR3 reads in full as CASSWEGEDTQYF.

Concerning this clone: The CDR3 end falls 3 residues outside the read, so it is completed with the germline J gene. V and J are TRBV20-1 and TRBJ2-3, with D possibly being TRBD2 (6 bases). V dropped 2 bases and J dropped 2 bases, with 17 bases sitting between them. This CDR3 comprises 16 residues. The germline CDR1 and CDR2 sequences are DFQATT and SNEGSKA (reference sequence). This CDR3 reads CSARLTWGVYTDTQYF. CDR3 DNA (partial): TGCAGTGCTAGACTAACATGGGGGGTATACACAGATACG.

The chain's CDR3 is CASSEHDSSYEQYF. The part of the CDR3 DNA that was read is TGTGCCAGCAGTGAACACGACAGCTCCTACGAG. V usage is TRBV2 and J usage is TRBJ2-7; D is possibly TRBD1 (5 bases). The CDR3 extends 3 residues past the end of the read, so its final part is completed from the germline J gene. V lost 2 bases and J 0 bases, leaving 8 bases between the germline ends. The CDR3 is 14 residues long. Per germline, CDR1 SNHLY and CDR2 FYNNEI.

A remark on this clone: The CDR3 end lies 3 residues beyond the end of the read and is filled in from the germline J gene. The gene calls are TRBV7-9 and TRBJ2-7, with D possibly TRBD2 on 6 matching bases. The CDR3 spans 14 residues. V lost 3 bases to trimming and J lost 1 base, with 10 bases between them. CDR1 is SEHNR and CDR2 is FQNEAQ in the germline V gene (reference sequence). CDR3 residues: CASSLGGASYEQYF. The sequenced part of the CDR3 DNA is TGTGCCAGCAGCTTGGGCGGGGCTTCCTACGAG.

Comments on this clone: The read comes to an end 3 residues before the CDR3 does, leaving the germline J gene to fill in the end. The chain carries TRBV19 and TRBJ1-1; the D gene is possibly TRBD1 (6 bases). The V gene lost 4 bases and the J gene lost 3 bases, with 15 bases spanning the gap. CDR1 LNHDA and CDR2 SQIVND come from the germline V gene (reference sequence). The CDR3 has 15 residues. This CDR3 reads CASSNPQGRYTEAFF. The DNA read from the CDR3 is TGTGCCAGTAGTAACCCACAGGGTCGGTACACTGAA.

Points on this clone: The sequence runs out 3 residues before the end of the CDR3; the remainder is reconstructed from the germline J gene. The rearrangement joins TRBV19 to TRBJ1-2, with TRBD1 matching 8 bases. The CDR3 has 17 amino acids. The V and J ends lost 5 bases and 4 bases, in that order; junction bases with no gene match: 15. The germline V gene encodes CDR1 LNHDA and CDR2 SQIVND (reference sequence). Incomplete CDR3 DNA: TGTGCCAGTAGTTTAATGGGACAGGATCGTTTTTCCTATGGC. Protein product: CASSLMGQDRFSYG. The whole CDR3 reads CASSLMGQDRFSYGYTF.

As for this clone: The sequence runs out 3 residues before the end of the CDR3; the remainder is reconstructed from the germline J gene. V is TRBV5-1 and J is TRBJ2-1, with 9 bases fitting TRBD2. The CDR3 is 17 amino acids. V was pared by 0 bases and J by 1 base, with 5 bases of the junction left unmatched. Germline CDR1 and CDR2: SGHRS and YFSETQ. The CDR3 DNA, read in part, is TGCGCCAGCAGCTTGGTTTCTAGCGGGGATTCCTACAATGAG. This gives the protein CASSLVSSGDSYNE. The whole CDR3 protein reads CASSLVSSGDSYNEQFF. The variable domain in full, with the rest retrieved from reference TRBV5-1 and TRBJ2-1, is KAGVTQTPRYLIKTRGQQVTLSCSPISGHRSVSWYQQTPGQGLQFLFEYFSETQRNKGNFPGRFSGRQFSNSRSEMNVSTLELGDSALYLCASSLVSSGDSYNEQFFGPGTRLTVL.